Listed here is a single T cell receptor (beta chain). The source of the sample is a study of control samples from healthy donors and cancer patients. Using immunoSEQ multiplex PCR, the repertoire was profiled, and TCRdb retains in-frame clones only, with some absent. Of 150,000 to 180,000 clones in the sample, approximately 94% are singletons; the top ten hold about 5.6%. Trimming cost V 3 bases and J 2 bases; bases outside gene matches: 5. Germline lookup yields CDR1 DFQATT and CDR2 SNEGSKA (reference sequence). This CDR3 comprises 15 residues. V usage is TRBV20-1 and J usage is TRBJ2-1; 9 bases are shared with TRBD1. The sample was blood. This clonotype originated in a man aged 35-49 years in good health. The CDR3 sequence: CSASLGQGAYNEQFF. CDR3 nucleotides: TGCAGTGCTAGTTTGGGACAGGGTGCCTACAATGAGCAGTTCTTC.